Below are 20 T cell receptor beta chains sequenced from a single sample in a study of blood T cell repertoires in COVID-19 (dated by TCRdb to 2020 to 2022). Library construction relied on the immunoSEQ multiplex PCR assay. Here the immuneACCESS table is served through TCRdb, limited to in-frame sequences with V and J called. Missing clones are a known gap in these copies; in checked studies unresolved V genes cover under half, and the rest lacks a known reason. The sample records about 78,000 clones, 86% of which are singletons. The ten largest clonotypes hold 1.5% to 2.5% of the sample. Input material: peripheral blood. The receptors derive from a woman aged 60-75 years with acute or convalescent COVID-19.

This clone came up once. CDR3 amino acids: CASSKGLTGQPQHF. For the CDR3, the DNA is TGTGCCAGCAGTAAAGGACTAACCGGTCAGCCCCAGCATTTT. The V call is TRBV2, the J call TRBJ1-5; D not certain. The CDR3 sequence is 14 residues long. V was trimmed by 5 bases and J by 6 bases, leaving 14 bases between them. CDR1 and CDR2 (germline): SNHLY, FYNNEI.

V usage is TRBV13 and J usage is TRBJ2-1; 14 nucleotides match TRBD2. Germline V gives CDR1 PRHDT, CDR2 FYEKMQ (reference sequence). The V segment lost 6 bases and the J segment 5 bases; nucleotides outside the gene matches: 12. This CDR3 contains 18 residues. The CDR3 coding sequence is TGTGCCAGCAGTTCCACAGGAAGACTAGCGGGAGGGGACAATGAGCAGTTCTTC. Translation gives CASSSTGRLAGGDNEQFF. The full variable domain, completed using reference TRBV13 and TRBJ2-1, is AAGVIQSPRHLIKEKRETATLKCYPIPRHDTVYWYQQGPGQDPQFLISFYEKMQSDKGSIPDRFSAQQFSDYHSELNMSSLELGDSALYFCASSSTGRLAGGDNEQFFGPGTRLTVL.

This clone was counted once. The gene calls are TRBV27 and TRBJ1-2; D perhaps matches TRBD1 (5 bases). Germline CDR1 is MNHEY and CDR2 is SMNVEV (reference sequence). V lost 1 base and J lost 6, with 12 bases in between. The CDR3 spans 14 residues. This chain's CDR3 is CASSLLKGKHGYTF. The CDR3 DNA reads as TGTGCCAGCAGTTTATTAAAGGGGAAGCATGGCTACACCTTC.

The chain has TRBV28 and TRBJ1-6; weak D call: TRBD1 (5 bases). The CDR3 is made up of 14 amino acids. From germline, CDR1 is MDHEN and CDR2 SYDVKM. Trimming pared 7 bases from V and 10 bases from J, leaving 17 bases between. This chain's CDR3 is CASTHGQGVSPLHF. The CDR3, as DNA: TGTGCCAGCACCCACGGGCAGGGCGTCTCACCCCTCCACTTT.

The J gene is TRBJ2-7, the V gene TRBV18, with TRBD2 as a possible D gene (6 bases). The V end was cut by 2 bases, the J end by 6 bases, with 11 bases between. The CDR3 is 13 amino acids. Germline V gene sequence: CDR1 KGHSH, CDR2 LQKENI. The CDR3, as DNA: TGTGCCAGCTCACCAACGGTGGGAGGCGAGCAGTACTTC. This encodes CASSPTVGGEQYF. The full variable domain, rest sourced from reference TRBV18 and TRBJ2-7, is NAGVMQNPRHLVRRRGQEARLRCSPMKGHSHVYWYRQLPEEGLKFMVYLQKENIIDESGMPKERFSAEFPKEGPSILRIQQVVRGDSAAYFCASSPTVGGEQYFGPGTRLTVT.

V usage is TRBV5-1 and J usage is TRBJ2-5; D may be TRBD2 (6 bases). With 6 bases removed from V and 1 base from J, the gap between germline ends came to 13 bases. The CDR3 runs 14 residues. Germline V gene sequence: CDR1 SGHRS, CDR2 YFSETQ. CDR3 sequence (DNA): TGCGCCAGCAAACTGGGACTTGCCCAAGAGACCCAGTACTTC. Translated: CASKLGLAQETQYF. The full variable domain, with the rest looked up from reference TRBV5-1 and TRBJ2-5, is KAGVTQTPRYLIKTRGQQVTLSCSPISGHRSVSWYQQTPGQGLQFLFEYFSETQRNKGNFPGRFSGRQFSNSRSEMNVSTLELGDSALYLCASKLGLAQETQYFGPGTRLLVL.

The V gene is TRBV5-6, the J gene TRBJ2-3; 9 bases line up with TRBD2. The CDR3 consists of 15 residues. With V trimmed by 5 bases and J by 2 bases, 6 bases remained unmatched. In germline, CDR1 is SGHDT, CDR2 YYEEEE. This chain's CDR3 is CASRRLAGHTDTQYF. The CDR3 bases are TGTGCCAGCAGACGTCTAGCGGGACACACAGATACGCAGTATTTT.

This clone was seen a few times. This sequence joins TRBV5-1 and TRBJ1-2; D perhaps matches TRBD1 (6 bases). Germline assignment: CDR1 SGHRS and CDR2 YFSETQ. V shed 0 bases and J shed 7 bases, with 16 bases lying between them. The length of the CDR3 is 15 residues. The CDR3 loop is CASSLVFRGRPGYTF. The CDR3 nucleotides read TGCGCCAGCAGCTTGGTGTTCAGGGGAAGGCCTGGCTACACCTTC.

This clone was counted between two and nine times. This chain links TRBV7-6 with TRBJ1-3; D unclear. The V end lost 1 base, the J end lost 0 bases, and 13 bases lay between the germline ends. The CDR3 loop spans 17 amino acids. Germline V gives CDR1 SGHVS, CDR2 FNYEAQ. CDR3 residues: CASSLELATYSGNTIYF. The CDR3 bases are TGTGCCAGCAGCTTAGAGCTTGCCACTTACTCTGGAAACACCATATATTTT.

V is TRBV2 and J is TRBJ2-7; 8 bases line up with TRBD1. CDR3 length: 12 amino acids. Germline V gives CDR1 SNHLY, CDR2 FYNNEI. V lost 7 bases, J lost 9 bases, and 8 bases stayed unmatched. CDR3 sequence (DNA): TGTGCCAGCATGGGACAGGCGGCGAGGCAGTACTTC. Translated: CASMGQAARQYF.

The V gene is TRBV23-1, the J gene TRBJ2-3, with D tentatively TRBD1 (5 bases). TRBV23-1 is annotated as an ORF whose role is uncertain. This CDR3 comprises 19 residues. The V and J ends lost 0 bases and 2 bases respectively, with 21 bases between them. The CDR3 nucleotides read TGCGCCAGCAGTCAATCCCCTGGGGCTGGACCTATAGACACAGATACGCAGTATTTT. Translated, it gives CASSQSPGAGPIDTDTQYF.

Only one count was recorded for this clone. The gene calls are TRBV3-1 (or the pseudogene TRBV3-2) and TRBJ2-3, with TRBD2 as a possible D gene (6 bases). CDR3 size: 15 residues. V gave up 2 bases and J gave up 1 base, with 10 bases separating them. Per the germline V gene, CDR1 is LGHDT and CDR2 is YNNKEL (reference sequence). CDR3 residues: CASSQRRLGTDTQYF. The DNA of the CDR3 is TGTGCCAGCAGCCAAAGGAGACTAGGCACAGATACGCAGTATTTT.

This clone was counted once. This chain joins TRBV7-9 and TRBJ2-7; D might be TRBD1 (5 bases). The V end lost 5 bases, the J end lost 1 base, and 18 bases lay between the germline ends. Per germline, CDR1 SEHNR and CDR2 FQNEAQ (reference sequence). The CDR3 runs to 16 residues. CDR3 amino acids: CASSTGGVSRSYEQYF. For the CDR3, the DNA is TGTGCCAGCAGCACAGGTGGGGTCTCGAGGTCCTACGAGCAGTACTTC. Full variable domain (outside the CDR3, taken from reference TRBV7-9 and TRBJ2-7): DTGVSQNPRHKITKRGQNVTFRCDPISEHNRLYWYRQTLGQGPEFLTYFQNEAQLEKSRLLSDRFSAERPKGSFSTLEIQRTEQGDSAMYLCASSTGGVSRSYEQYFGPGTRLTVT.

The chain couples TRBV7-9 to TRBJ2-7; 9 bases agree with TRBD1. J gave up 3 bases and V 1 base, and 4 bases lay outside the gene matches. The CDR3 has 15 amino acids. Germline lookup yields CDR1 SEHNR and CDR2 FQNEAQ (reference sequence). CDR3 sequence reads: CASSLGQGVGYEQYF. The CDR3 DNA reads TGTGCCAGCAGCTTAGGACAGGGGGTTGGCTACGAGCAGTACTTC.

The chain is built from TRBV4-1 and TRBJ2-1, with TRBD1 matching 7 bases. Germline V CDR1 and CDR2: MGHRA, YSYEKL. V lost 3 bases, J lost 9 bases, and 5 bases stayed unmatched. The CDR3 has 13 residues. CDR3 sequence: CASSQGQSGEQFF. CDR3 coding DNA: TGCGCCAGCAGCCAGGGACAGTCTGGTGAGCAGTTCTTC.

The chain uses TRBV5-6 and TRBJ2-5; 8 bases are a match to TRBD1. After removal of 4 bases from V and 4 bases from J, the junction contained 3 bases not matched to a gene. This CDR3 comprises 13 residues. The germline gives CDR1 SGHDT, CDR2 YYEEEE. CDR3 residues: CASSVQGVETQYF. The CDR3 DNA sequence: TGTGCCAGCAGCGTACAGGGGGTAGAGACCCAGTACTTC.

The chain's CDR3 is CASSSLGEVARPQHF. The DNA for the CDR3 is TGTGCCAGCAGCTCTCTTGGGGAGGTAGCGCGGCCCCAGCATTTT. The V gene is TRBV7-2, the J gene TRBJ1-5; D gene uncertain. V gave up 4 bases and J gave up 9 bases, with 19 bases separating them. This CDR3 is 15 amino acids long. Looked up from germline, CDR1 is SGHTA and CDR2 is FQGNSA.

This clone was seen a single time. This chain uses TRBV19 with TRBJ1-4; 7 bases are shared with TRBD1. Germline CDR1 is LNHDA and CDR2 is SQIVND (reference sequence). V gave up 4 bases and J gave up 8 bases; unmatched junction bases: 7. CDR3 length: 14 amino acids. This CDR3 is CASSRDRESEKLFF. CDR3 DNA sequence: TGTGCCAGTAGTAGAGACAGGGAAAGCGAAAAACTGTTTTTT. Together with reference TRBV19 and TRBJ1-4, the CDR3 gives the full variable domain: DGGITQSPKYLFRKEGQNVTLSCEQNLNHDAMYWYRQDPGQGLRLIYYSQIVNDFQKGDIAEGYSVSREKKESFPLTVTSAQKNPTAFYLCASSRDRESEKLFFGSGTQLSVL.

The chain is built from TRBV6-2 or TRBV6-3 and TRBJ2-2, with 7 bases that match TRBD2. Germline values: CDR1 MNHEY, CDR2 SVGEGT. This CDR3 comprises 15 residues. Germline trimming cut 4 bases from V and 4 bases from J; bases unmatched to any gene: 6. CDR3 sequence reads: CASSWGGTGTGELFF. The CDR3, as DNA: TGTGCCAGCAGTTGGGGGGGGACCGGCACCGGGGAGCTGTTTTTT.

This clone was counted a few times. The gene calls are TRBV28 and TRBJ1-1; a possible D gene is TRBD1 (6 bases). CDR1 and CDR2 from the germline V gene are MDHEN and SYDVKM. There are 14 residues in the CDR3. Trimming stripped 2 bases from V and 4 bases from J, with 11 bases between. The DNA for the CDR3 is TGTGCCAGCAGTTTAGAGGTAGGGGGCACTGAAGCTTTCTTT. This sequence encodes CASSLEVGGTEAFF.